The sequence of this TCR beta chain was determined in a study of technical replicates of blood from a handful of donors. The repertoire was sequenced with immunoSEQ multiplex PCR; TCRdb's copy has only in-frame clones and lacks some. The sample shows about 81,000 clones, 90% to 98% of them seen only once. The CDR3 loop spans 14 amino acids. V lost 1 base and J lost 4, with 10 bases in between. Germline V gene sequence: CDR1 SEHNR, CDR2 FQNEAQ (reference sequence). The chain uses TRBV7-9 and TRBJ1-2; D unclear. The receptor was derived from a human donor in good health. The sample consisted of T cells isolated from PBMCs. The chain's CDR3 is CASSLGPAPYGYTF. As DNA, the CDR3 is TGTGCCAGCAGCTTAGGGCCAGCGCCCTATGGCTACACCTTC.